These T cell receptor beta chains were read from a single sample in a study of patients and donors after allogeneic stem cell transplantation. TCRdb re-called the RT-PCR reads with MiXCR, one entry per CDR3 protein. The sample holds about 200,000 distinct CDR3 sequences, roughly two fifths seen once. Sequenced: blood, either unsorted or a sorted T cell fraction (not recorded which). All receptors derive from a human donor who was either an allogeneic HSCT recipient or a stem cell or donor lymphocyte infusion donor (not recorded which). It is not recorded whose cells these are; they may come from a transplant donor. Each CDR3 is given with its conserved first and last residue. A D gene is named only where the DNA matches it firmly. Size values are once, few and many counts, or a class for expanded clones, and some rows have none.

v_gene	d_gene	j_gene	abundance	CDR3nt	CDR3aa
TRBV7-9	.	TRBJ1-2	few	TGTGCCAGCAGCGGAGAATCCTGGGGCTACACCTTC	CASSGESWGYTF
TRBV24-1	.	TRBJ1-2	.	TGTGCCACCAGTGATCCTGGGACAAGAAGGGGCTACACCTTC	CATSDPGTRRGYTF
TRBV25-1	.	TRBJ1-1	many	TGTGCCAGCGGGAGGGAATCCACTGAAGCTTTCTTT	CASGRESTEAFF
TRBV20-1	.	TRBJ1-6	.	TGCAGTGTTATGACACGGAACTCCTATAATTCACCCCTCCACTTT	CSVMTRNSYNSPLHF
TRBV5-1	.	TRBJ2-5	few	TGCGCCAGCAGCACCGTTGGGACCCACATTCAAGAGACCCAGTACTTC	CASSTVGTHIQETQYF
TRBV19	TRBD1	TRBJ1-5	.	TGTGCCAGTAGTATAGACAGGGACAGGGGTAGCAATCAGCCCCAGCATTTT	CASSIDRDRGSNQPQHF
TRBV5-4	.	TRBJ1-1	.	TGTGCCAGCAGCTTGTTTAAGGGGTCAGAAGCTTTCTTT	CASSLFKGSEAFF
TRBV6-1	.	TRBJ1-2	.	TGTGCCAGCAGGGGTCCTGCGGGGTATGGCTACACCTTC	CASRGPAGYGYTF
TRBV29-1	.	TRBJ1-5	few	TGCAGCGTCACCGTGGACAGTAGCAATCAGCCCCAGCATTTT	CSVTVDSSNQPQHF
TRBV6-5	TRBD1	TRBJ2-7	.	TGTGCCAGCAGTTCCGGGACAGCGAACGAGCAGTACTTC	CASSSGTANEQYF
TRBV5-5	.	TRBJ2-1	.	TGTGCCAGCAGCTTGTACGAGACAGGCTATGCGGGCGATGAGCAGTTCTTC	CASSLYETGYAGDEQFF
TRBV12-3/TRBV12-4	.	TRBJ1-4	.	TGTGCCAGCAGTGCTTTGGGGGCAACTAATGAAAAACTGTTTTTT	CASSALGATNEKLFF
TRBV6-1	.	TRBJ1-2	.	TGTGCCAGCAGGCCCGACATCGCGTATGGCTACACCTTC	CASRPDIAYGYTF
TRBV5-1	.	TRBJ2-5	.	TGCGCCAGCAGCTTTGAGGAGACCCAGTACTTC	CASSFEETQYF
TRBV20-1	.	TRBJ1-5	.	TGCAGTGCTCGGACGGTAAGCAATCAGCCCCAGCATTTT	CSARTVSNQPQHF
TRBV20-1	.	TRBJ1-6	few	TGCAGTGCTAGAGATCCCCGCGTTTCCTATAATTCACCCCTCCACTTT	CSARDPRVSYNSPLHF
TRBV7-8	.	TRBJ2-1	.	TGTGCCAGCACCGACGACAGGAAAAAGTTCTTC	CASTDDRKKFF
TRBV20-1	.	TRBJ1-4	.	TGCAGTGCCTCAGGGCTGGCTAATGAAAAACTGTTTTTT	CSASGLANEKLFF
TRBV19	.	TRBJ2-1	.	TGTGCCAGTAGTATGGACAGACGGAATGAGCAGTTCTTC	CASSMDRRNEQFF
TRBV12-3/TRBV12-4	.	TRBJ1-4	few	TGTGCCAGCACCTCAGGATGGCTGAGTGAAAAACTGTTTTTT	CASTSGWLSEKLFF
TRBV5-1	.	TRBJ1-2	once	TGCGCCAGCAGCCTCCGGGTGCGGACACGCTATGGCTGCACCTTC	CASSLRVRTRYGCTF
TRBV12-3/TRBV12-4	.	TRBJ1-1	.	TGTGCCAGCAGTTTAGTCGGGTTTGAAGCTTTCTTT	CASSLVGFEAFF
TRBV7-9	.	TRBJ2-7	few	TGTGCCAGCAGCCCGAACTCACAGGGTATCGAGCAGTACTTC	CASSPNSQGIEQYF
TRBV12-3/TRBV12-4	.	TRBJ2-7	.	TGTGCCAGCAGTACCGGACGGTTCTACGAGCAGTACTTC	CASSTGRFYEQYF
TRBV5-1	.	TRBJ2-7	once	TGCGCCAGCAGCCCCCTGGTTTCAACCTACGAGCAGTACTTC	CASSPLVSTYEQYF
TRBV2	.	TRBJ2-1	few	TGTGCCAGCAGGTCGCAGAGCTCCTACAATGAGCAGTTCTTC	CASRSQSSYNEQFF
TRBV5-1	.	TRBJ2-3	.	TGCGCCAGCACCTGGGACACCCGGCCAGATACGCAGTATTTT	CASTWDTRPDTQYF
TRBV5-1	.	TRBJ2-7	.	TGCGCCAGCAGCTATGGGATGGGGAACTACGAGCAGTACTTC	CASSYGMGNYEQYF
TRBV5-5	.	TRBJ2-7	.	TGTGCCAGCAGCTTGCAGAGGGTGGACTACGAGCAGTACTTC	CASSLQRVDYEQYF
TRBV7-3	TRBD1	TRBJ2-1	.	TGTGCCAGCAGCCCGACAGGGAGTTTCTCCTACAATGAGCAGTTCTTC	CASSPTGSFSYNEQFF
TRBV5-1	.	TRBJ2-7	.	TGCGCCAGCAGCTTGGGGGACGGCCGCTACGAGCAGTACTTC	CASSLGDGRYEQYF
TRBV25-1	.	TRBJ2-3	.	TGTGCCAGCAGTGAGCCCACCGGAGGGTGGACAGATACGCAGTATTTT	CASSEPTGGWTDTQYF
TRBV15	.	TRBJ2-1	once	TGTGCCACCAGCAGAGATTTGGCGGGTGGGAATGAGCAGTTCTTC	CATSRDLAGGNEQFF
TRBV10-3	.	TRBJ1-5	.	TGTGCCATCAGTCCCGGGAGCAATCAGCCCCAGCATTTT	CAISPGSNQPQHF
TRBV29-1	TRBD1	TRBJ1-5	few	TGCAGCGGAAGCAGGGGGCCCAATCAGCCCCAGCATTTT	CSGSRGPNQPQHF
TRBV5-1	TRBD2	TRBJ2-2	.	TGCGCCAGCAGCGGTAGCGGGGCGGGGACCGGGGAGCTGTTTTTT	CASSGSGAGTGELFF
TRBV7-2	TRBD1	TRBJ1-5	.	TGTGCCAGCAGCCCAGGACAGGGTGTGGTGCAGCCCCAGCATTTT	CASSPGQGVVQPQHF